Listed here is a single TCR beta chain. The data derive from a study of blood T cell repertoires in COVID-19. In the authors' methods: Quantification of nucleated cells was approximated via reference gene primer amplification. Assay: immunoSEQ multiplex PCR; the TCRdb copy retains only in-frame clones and omits some. V and J calls and clone size are given by that table; D and trimming were obtained from the DNA. This sample has some 130,000 clones, with roughly 78% found just once. There are 19 residues in the CDR3. V lost 3 bases to trimming and J lost 9 bases; unmatched junction nucleotides: 20. Germline CDR1 MNHEY, CDR2 SMNVEV (reference sequence).

The sequence was obtained from a man aged 60-69 years with acute or convalescent COVID-19. Material for sequencing was peripheral blood. The J gene is TRBJ1-6, the V gene TRBV27; 7 bases map to TRBD1. The CDR3 here is CASSLRGIRGVNMPSPLHF. In nucleotides, the CDR3 is TGTGCCAGCAGTTTGAGGGGGATCAGGGGGGTCAATATGCCTTCACCCCTCCACTTT.